The following is a T cell receptor (beta chain) sequence with its context. Its target is unknown. The V gene lost 5 bases and the J gene lost 1 base, with 8 bases spanning the gap. CDR1 is KGHSH, CDR2 LQKENI, per germline. CDR3 length: 14 residues. The record originates from a study of a mutant IDH1 vaccine in newly diagnosed glioma. Across the study: Most patients had radiochemotherapy with temozolomide before enrollment; others had one alone.

Sequencing used immunoSEQ multiplex PCR; TCRdb keeps in-frame clones, though not all of them. The sample shows just over 80,000 clones, roughly 85% of them seen only once. Time point indicated: week 23, last vaccination. Vaccination comprised doses that each held 300 ug of mutant IDH1 20-mer peptide, plus topical imiquimod. This TCR was recovered from a man aged 25 to 40 with glioma. Some clones in this sample may be carry-over from other donors' samples. The sequencing here drew on PBMCs, taken from a glioma patient whose treatment included an IDH1 peptide vaccine. The chain links TRBV18 to TRBJ2-2; D gene uncertain. The CDR3 protein is CASSGSGNTGELFF. In nucleotides, the CDR3 is TGTGCCAGCTCAGGGTCGGGGAACACCGGGGAGCTGTTTTTT.